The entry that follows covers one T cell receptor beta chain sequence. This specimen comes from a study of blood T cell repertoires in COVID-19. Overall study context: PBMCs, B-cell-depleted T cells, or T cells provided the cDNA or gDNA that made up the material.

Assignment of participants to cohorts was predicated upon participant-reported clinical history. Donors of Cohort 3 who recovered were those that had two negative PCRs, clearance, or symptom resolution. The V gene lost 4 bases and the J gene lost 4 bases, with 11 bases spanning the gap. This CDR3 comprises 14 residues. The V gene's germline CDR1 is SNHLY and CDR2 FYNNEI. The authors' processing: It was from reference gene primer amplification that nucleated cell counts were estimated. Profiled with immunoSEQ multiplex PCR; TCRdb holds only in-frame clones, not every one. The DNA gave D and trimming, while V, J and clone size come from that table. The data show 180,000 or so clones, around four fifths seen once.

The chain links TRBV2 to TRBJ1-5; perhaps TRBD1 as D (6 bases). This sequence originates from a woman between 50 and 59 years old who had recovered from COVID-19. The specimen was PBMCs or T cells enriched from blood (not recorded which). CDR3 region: CASSGQGLNQPQHF. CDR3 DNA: TGTGCCAGCAGTGGGCAGGGGTTAAATCAGCCCCAGCATTTT.